This TCR beta chain was identified during a study of T-cell reconstitution after alpha-beta-depleted transplantation in children. Unique molecular identifiers were built into the TCRbeta library. From the PCR reads, TCRdb called clonotypes with MiXCR, one entry per CDR3 protein. The table has hundreds of thousands of distinct CDR3 sequences, less than 15% seen once. Findings of the study overall: Several hundred expanded graft clones reportedly supplied alpha-beta T cells about two months after transplant.

This clonotype appeared many times. The antigen is not known. V shed 3 bases and J shed 0 bases, with 9 bases lying between them. CDR3 length: 15 amino acids. The clonotype was recovered from a girl under 10 years old with congenital amegakaryocytic thrombocytopenia, due to receive a stem cell transplant. The V call is TRBV12-3 or TRBV12-4, the J call TRBJ1-3; no reliable D call. Sequencing used PBMCs, obtained before TCRalphabeta/CD19-depleted stem cell transplant. The CDR3: CASSLTHSSGNTIYF. In DNA, the CDR3 is TGTGCCAGCAGTTTGACCCATTCCTCTGGAAACACCATATATTTT.